The present entry profiles one T cell receptor (beta chain) with its context. The assay was immunoSEQ multiplex PCR, and TCRdb's table has in-frame clones only and misses some. The sample lists approximately 48,000 clones, roughly 90% occurring once. Trimming took off 3 bases at V and 3 bases at J, with 8 bases between the two ends. The CDR3 contains 13 residues. Per germline, CDR1 ENHRY and CDR2 SYGVKD. The data are from a study of T cell changes during pregnancy in multiple sclerosis. V is TRBV10-3 and J is TRBJ1-1; maybe TRBD1 (5 bases). The input for sequencing was CD8+ T cells from peripheral blood mononuclear cells, taken before pregnancy. The clonotype comes from a female donor with multiple sclerosis, enrolled in a pregnancy study. CDR3 sequence reads: CAISDGRDTEAFF. In DNA, the CDR3 is TGTGCCATCAGTGATGGCAGGGACACTGAAGCTTTCTTT.